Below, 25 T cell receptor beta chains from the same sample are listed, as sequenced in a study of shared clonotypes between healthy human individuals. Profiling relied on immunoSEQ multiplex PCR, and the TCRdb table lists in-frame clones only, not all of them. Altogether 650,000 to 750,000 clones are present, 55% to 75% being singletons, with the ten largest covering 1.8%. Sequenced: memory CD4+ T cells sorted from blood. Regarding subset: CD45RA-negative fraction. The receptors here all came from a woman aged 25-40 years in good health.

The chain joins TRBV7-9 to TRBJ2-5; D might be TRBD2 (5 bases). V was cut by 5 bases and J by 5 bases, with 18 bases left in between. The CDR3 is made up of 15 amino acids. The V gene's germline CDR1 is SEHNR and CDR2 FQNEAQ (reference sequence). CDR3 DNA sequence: TGTGCCAGCAGCCGACGGACTGGATCCCAGGAGACCCAGTACTTC. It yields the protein CASSRRTGSQETQYF. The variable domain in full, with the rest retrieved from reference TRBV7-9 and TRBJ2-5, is DTGVSQNPRHKITKRGQNVTFRCDPISEHNRLYWYRQTLGQGPEFLTYFQNEAQLEKSRLLSDRFSAERPKGSFSTLEIQRTEQGDSAMYLCASSRRTGSQETQYFGPGTRLLVL.

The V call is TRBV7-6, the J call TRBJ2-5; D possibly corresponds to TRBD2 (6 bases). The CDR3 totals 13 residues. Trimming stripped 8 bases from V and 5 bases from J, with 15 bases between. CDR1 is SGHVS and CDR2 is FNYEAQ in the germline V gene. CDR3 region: CASGQEGTETQYF. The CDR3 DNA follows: TGTGCCAGCGGCCAGGAGGGGACGGAGACCCAGTACTTC.

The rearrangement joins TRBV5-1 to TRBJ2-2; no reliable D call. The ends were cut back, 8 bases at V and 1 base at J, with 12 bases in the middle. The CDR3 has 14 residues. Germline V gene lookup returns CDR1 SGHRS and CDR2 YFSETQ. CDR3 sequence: CASGNSGNTGELFF. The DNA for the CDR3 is TGCGCCAGTGGGAATTCGGGGAACACCGGGGAGCTGTTTTTT.

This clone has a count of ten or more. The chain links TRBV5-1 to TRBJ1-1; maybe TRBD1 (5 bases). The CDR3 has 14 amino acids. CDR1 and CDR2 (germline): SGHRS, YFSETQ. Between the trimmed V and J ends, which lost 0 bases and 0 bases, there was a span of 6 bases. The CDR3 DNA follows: TGCGCCAGCAGCTTGGGGGACCTGAACACTGAAGCTTTCTTT. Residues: CASSLGDLNTEAFF. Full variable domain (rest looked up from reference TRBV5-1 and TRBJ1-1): KAGVTQTPRYLIKTRGQQVTLSCSPISGHRSVSWYQQTPGQGLQFLFEYFSETQRNKGNFPGRFSGRQFSNSRSEMNVSTLELGDSALYLCASSLGDLNTEAFFGQGTRLTVV.

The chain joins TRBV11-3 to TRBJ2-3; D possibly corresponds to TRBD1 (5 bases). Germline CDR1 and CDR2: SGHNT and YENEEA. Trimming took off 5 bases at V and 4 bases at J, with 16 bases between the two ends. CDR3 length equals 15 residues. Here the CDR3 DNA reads TGTGCCAGCAGCCAATCTACAGGAGCGCCAGATACGCAGTATTTT. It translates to CASSQSTGAPDTQYF.

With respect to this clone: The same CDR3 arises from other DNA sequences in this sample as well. In DNA, the CDR3 is TGCGCCAGCAGCTTCAGTCAGCAAGAGACCCAGTACTTC. Protein sequence: CASSFSQQETQYF. V gene TRBV5-1 combines with J gene TRBJ2-5; the D is unclear. Germline CDR1 reads SGHRS; CDR2 reads YFSETQ. With 2 bases removed from V and 2 bases from J, the gap between germline ends came to 7 bases. The CDR3 is 13 residues long.

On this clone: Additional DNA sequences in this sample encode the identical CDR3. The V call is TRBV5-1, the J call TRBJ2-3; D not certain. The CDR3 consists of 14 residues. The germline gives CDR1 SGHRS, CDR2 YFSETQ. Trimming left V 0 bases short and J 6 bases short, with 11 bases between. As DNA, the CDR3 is TGCGCCAGCAGCTTGGGTACACTAACGGATACGCAGTATTTT. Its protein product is CASSLGTLTDTQYF. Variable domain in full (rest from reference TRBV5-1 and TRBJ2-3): KAGVTQTPRYLIKTRGQQVTLSCSPISGHRSVSWYQQTPGQGLQFLFEYFSETQRNKGNFPGRFSGRQFSNSRSEMNVSTLELGDSALYLCASSLGTLTDTQYFGPGTRLTVL.

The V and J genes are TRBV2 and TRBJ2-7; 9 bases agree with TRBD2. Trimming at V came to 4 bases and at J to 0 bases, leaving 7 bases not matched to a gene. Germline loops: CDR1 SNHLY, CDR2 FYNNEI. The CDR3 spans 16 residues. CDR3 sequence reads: CASSAGLALSSYEQYF. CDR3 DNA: TGTGCCAGCAGTGCCGGACTAGCGTTGAGCTCCTACGAGCAGTACTTC. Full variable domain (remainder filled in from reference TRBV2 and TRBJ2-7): EPEVTQTPSHQVTQMGQEVILRCVPISNHLYFYWYRQILGQKVEFLVSFYNNEISEKSEIFDDQFSVERPDGSNFTLKIRSTKLEDSAMYFCASSAGLALSSYEQYFGPGTRLTVT.

In DNA form, the CDR3 reads TGTGCCAGCAGTGAAGGGGCTACTGGAAACACCATATATTTT. Protein sequence: CASSEGATGNTIYF. The gene calls are TRBV2 and TRBJ1-3; D gene ambiguous. The CDR3 is 14 amino acids. From germline, CDR1 is SNHLY and CDR2 FYNNEI. V dropped 1 base and J dropped 2 bases, with 6 bases sitting between them.

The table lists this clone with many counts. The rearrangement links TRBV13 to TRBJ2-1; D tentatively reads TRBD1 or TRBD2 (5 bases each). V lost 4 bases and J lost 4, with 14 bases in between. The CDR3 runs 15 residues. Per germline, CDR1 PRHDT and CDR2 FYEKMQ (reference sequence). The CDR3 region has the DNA TGTGCCAGCAGCTCACGGGACCGGAGTTACAATGAGCAGTTCTTC. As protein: CASSSRDRSYNEQFF.

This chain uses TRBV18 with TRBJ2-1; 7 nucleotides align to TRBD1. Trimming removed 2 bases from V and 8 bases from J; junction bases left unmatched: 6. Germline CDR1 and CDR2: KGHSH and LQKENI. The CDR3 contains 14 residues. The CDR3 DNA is TGTGCCAGCTCACCAACCCACGGGACAGATGAGCAGTTCTTC. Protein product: CASSPTHGTDEQFF.

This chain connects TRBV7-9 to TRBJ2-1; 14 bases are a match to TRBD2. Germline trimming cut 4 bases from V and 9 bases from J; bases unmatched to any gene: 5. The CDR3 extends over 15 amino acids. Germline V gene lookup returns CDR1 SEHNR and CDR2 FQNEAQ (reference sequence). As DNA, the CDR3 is TGTGCCAGCAGCTCGACTAGCGGGAGGGCCGGTGAGCAGTTCTTC. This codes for CASSSTSGRAGEQFF. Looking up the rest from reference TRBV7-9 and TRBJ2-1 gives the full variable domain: DTGVSQNPRHKITKRGQNVTFRCDPISEHNRLYWYRQTLGQGPEFLTYFQNEAQLEKSRLLSDRFSAERPKGSFSTLEIQRTEQGDSAMYLCASSSTSGRAGEQFFGPGTRLTVL.

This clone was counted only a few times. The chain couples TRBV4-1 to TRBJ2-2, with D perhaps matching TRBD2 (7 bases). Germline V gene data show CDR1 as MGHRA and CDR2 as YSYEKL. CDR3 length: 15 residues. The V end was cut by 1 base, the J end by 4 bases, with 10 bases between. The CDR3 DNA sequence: TGCGCCAGCAGCCAAGTAGGGGGGGTCACCGGGGAGCTGTTTTTT. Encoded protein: CASSQVGGVTGELFF.

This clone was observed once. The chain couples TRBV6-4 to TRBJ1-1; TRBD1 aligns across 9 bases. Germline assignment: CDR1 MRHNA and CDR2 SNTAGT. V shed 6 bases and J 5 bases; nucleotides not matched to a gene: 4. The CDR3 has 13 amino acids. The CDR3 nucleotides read TGTGCCAGCAGGCCGACAGGGGGGACTGAAGCTTTCTTT. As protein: CASRPTGGTEAFF.

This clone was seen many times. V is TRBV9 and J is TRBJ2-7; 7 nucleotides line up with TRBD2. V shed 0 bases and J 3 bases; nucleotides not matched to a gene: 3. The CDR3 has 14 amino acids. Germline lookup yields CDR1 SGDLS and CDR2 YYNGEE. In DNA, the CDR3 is TGTGCCAGCAGCGTAGACTGGGGGGGCTACGAGCAGTACTTC. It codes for CASSVDWGGYEQYF.

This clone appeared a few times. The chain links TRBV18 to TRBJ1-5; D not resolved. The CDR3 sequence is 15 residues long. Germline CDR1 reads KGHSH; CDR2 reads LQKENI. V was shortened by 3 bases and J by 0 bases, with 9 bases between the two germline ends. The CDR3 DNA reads TGTGCCAGCTCACCTCAGCAGGTTAGCAATCAGCCCCAGCATTTT. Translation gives CASSPQQVSNQPQHF. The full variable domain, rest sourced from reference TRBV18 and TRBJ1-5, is NAGVMQNPRHLVRRRGQEARLRCSPMKGHSHVYWYRQLPEEGLKFMVYLQKENIIDESGMPKERFSAEFPKEGPSILRIQQVVRGDSAAYFCASSPQQVSNQPQHFGDGTRLSIL.

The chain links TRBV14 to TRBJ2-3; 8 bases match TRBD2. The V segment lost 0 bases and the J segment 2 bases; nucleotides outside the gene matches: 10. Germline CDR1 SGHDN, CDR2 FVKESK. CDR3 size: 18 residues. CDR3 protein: CASSQDLYSSGSTDTQYF. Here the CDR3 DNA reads TGTGCCAGCAGCCAAGATTTATATTCTAGCGGGTCCACAGATACGCAGTATTTT.

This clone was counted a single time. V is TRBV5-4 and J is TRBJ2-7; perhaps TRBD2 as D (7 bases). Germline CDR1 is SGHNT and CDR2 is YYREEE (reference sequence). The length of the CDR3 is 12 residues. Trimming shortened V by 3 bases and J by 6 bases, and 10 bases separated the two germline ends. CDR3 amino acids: CASSWRGGEQYF. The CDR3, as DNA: TGTGCCAGCAGCTGGAGGGGGGGCGAGCAGTACTTC.

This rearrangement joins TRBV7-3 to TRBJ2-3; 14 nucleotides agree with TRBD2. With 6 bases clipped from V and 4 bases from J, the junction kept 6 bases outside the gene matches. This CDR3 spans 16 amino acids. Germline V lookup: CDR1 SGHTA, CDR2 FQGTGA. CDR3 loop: CASSQGLAGGPDTQYF. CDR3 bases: TGTGCCAGCAGTCAAGGACTAGCGGGAGGTCCAGATACGCAGTATTTT.

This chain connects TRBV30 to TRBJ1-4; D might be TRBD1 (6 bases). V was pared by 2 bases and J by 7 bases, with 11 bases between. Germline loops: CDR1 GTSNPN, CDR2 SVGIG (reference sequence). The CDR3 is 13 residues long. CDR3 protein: CAWSRFRGEKLFF. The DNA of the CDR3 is TGTGCCTGGAGTAGGTTCAGGGGTGAAAAACTGTTTTTT. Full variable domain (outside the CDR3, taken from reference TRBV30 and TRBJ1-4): SQTIHQWPATLVQPVGSPLSLECTVEGTSNPNLYWYRQAAGRGLQLLFYSVGIGQISSEVPQNLSASRPQDRQFILSSKKLLLSDSGFYLCAWSRFRGEKLFFGSGTQLSVL.

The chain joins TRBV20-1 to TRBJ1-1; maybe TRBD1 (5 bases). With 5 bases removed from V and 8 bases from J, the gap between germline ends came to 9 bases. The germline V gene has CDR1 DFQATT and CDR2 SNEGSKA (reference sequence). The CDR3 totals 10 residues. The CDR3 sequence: CSAGREEAFF. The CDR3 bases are TGCAGTGCTGGCAGGGAGGAAGCTTTCTTT.

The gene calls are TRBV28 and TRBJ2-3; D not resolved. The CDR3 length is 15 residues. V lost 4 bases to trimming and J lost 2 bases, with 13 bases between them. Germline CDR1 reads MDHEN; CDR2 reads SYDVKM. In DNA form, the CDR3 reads TGTGCCAGCAGTTCCCCTTACGGGTTCACAGATACGCAGTATTTT. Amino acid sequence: CASSSPYGFTDTQYF.

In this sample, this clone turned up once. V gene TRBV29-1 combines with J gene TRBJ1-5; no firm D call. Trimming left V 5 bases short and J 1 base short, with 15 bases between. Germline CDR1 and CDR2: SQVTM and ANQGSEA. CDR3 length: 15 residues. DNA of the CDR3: TGCAGCGTTTATCCGGACTTACTAAGCAATCAGCCCCAGCATTTT. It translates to CSVYPDLLSNQPQHF.

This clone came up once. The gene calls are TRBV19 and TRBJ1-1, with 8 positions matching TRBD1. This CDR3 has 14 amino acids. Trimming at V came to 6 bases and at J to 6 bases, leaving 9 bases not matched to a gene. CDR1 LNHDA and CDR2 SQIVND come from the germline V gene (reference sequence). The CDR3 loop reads CASSNDRGVAEAFF. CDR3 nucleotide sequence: TGTGCCAGTAGCAACGACAGGGGAGTCGCTGAAGCTTTCTTT.

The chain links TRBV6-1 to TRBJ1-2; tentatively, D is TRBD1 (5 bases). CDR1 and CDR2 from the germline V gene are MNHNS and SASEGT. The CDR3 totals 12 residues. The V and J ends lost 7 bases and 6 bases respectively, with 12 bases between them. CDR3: CASNYRDHGYTF. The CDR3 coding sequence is TGTGCCAGCAATTATAGGGACCATGGCTACACCTTC.